This T cell receptor (beta chain) was identified during a study of T cells in Graves' hyperthyroidism and ophthalmopathy. Whole-study context: Staff took peripheral blood when the initial diagnosis was made, before any treatment began.

This clonotype was detected a few times. With a much larger clone just one base away, this may be a read error. A read error is likely, as this CDR3 ends without the conserved phenylalanine or tryptophan. Amplification of TCR beta CDR3 regions was performed using RNA transcripts as template. When the TCR CDR3 underwent first-round RT-PCR, the HTBI primer set was used. MiXCR, run by TCRdb on the multiplex PCR reads, gives a single entry per CDR3 protein. The sample lists roughly 380,000 distinct CDR3 sequences, roughly 13% occurring once. This CDR3 region has 13 residues. Between the trimmed V and J ends, which lost 5 bases and 0 bases, there was a span of 8 bases. CDR1 MNHEY and CDR2 SVGEGT come from the germline V gene.

Material: blood. V is TRBV6-2 or TRBV6-3 and J is TRBJ2-7; D is unclear. The clonotype comes from a woman aged 18 to 35 with Graves' hyperthyroidism. CDR3 bases: TGTGCCAGCAGTGGGCAGCTCTCCTACGAGCAGTACCTC. Translated, it gives CASSGQLSYEQYL.